This TCR beta chain was identified during a study of technical replicates of blood from a handful of donors (dated by TCRdb to the late 2010s). As for this clone: No cognate antigen has been identified for it. Base qualities are not at hand, and no much larger clone is one base apart.

The library was made by the immunoSEQ multiplex PCR assay. Imported from immuneACCESS, the table was reduced by TCRdb to in-frame sequences with V and J called. These copies leave out some clones; in studies compared against another copy, an unresolved V gene accounts for under half, and the cause of the remainder is not known. This sample is represented by about 67,000 clones; about 97% of them were singletons. Around 0.3% of the sample is taken by the ten largest. The V end gives up 5 bases and the J end 6 bases, leaving 3 bases in the junction not matched to a gene. In the germline V gene (reference sequence), CDR1 corresponds to LNHDA and CDR2 to SQIVND. From the cysteine up to the phenylalanine, the CDR3 has a length of 14 residues. The entry retains the CDR3 DNA only, 42 bases that are in frame from base 1.

The sample taken for sequencing was T cells isolated from PBMCs. The chain is assembled from TRBV19 and TRBJ2-3; TRBD1 fits 12 bases in the junction. This clonotype originated in a human donor in good health. The nucleotides are TGTGCCAGTAGTTGGGGACAGGGGGCCGATACGCAGTATTTT. This gives the protein CASSWGQGADTQYF.